Presented here are 23 T cell receptor beta chains from one specimen sequenced in a study of shared clonotypes between healthy human individuals. Naive CD8 cells lacked CD45RO, underwent positive selection for CCR7 and left out terminally differentiated effector memory CD45RA+ cells. Measured with immunoSEQ multiplex PCR; TCRdb has only the in-frame clones, and not every one. The sample contains around 2.1 million clones, roughly 91% of which appear only once. The material sequenced was naive CD8+ T cells from PBMCs. These receptors came from a man aged 18-30 years in good health. Some clones in this sample may be carry-over from other donors' samples.

This chain links TRBV28 with TRBJ2-7, with 11 positions matching TRBD1. Germline lookup yields CDR1 MDHEN and CDR2 SYDVKM. V shed 7 bases and J 6 bases; nucleotides not matched to a gene: 8. The CDR3 has 14 residues. CDR3 in DNA: TGTGCCAGCACCCCGGGACAGGGGGTCTCCGAGCAGTACTTC. Protein: CASTPGQGVSEQYF.

The genes are TRBV5-1 and TRBJ2-1; tentatively, D is TRBD1 (6 bases). Germline lookup yields CDR1 SGHRS and CDR2 YFSETQ. CDR3 length: 14 residues. Between the trimmed V and J ends, which lost 2 bases and 7 bases, there was a span of 13 bases. CDR3 region: CASSFYSGENEQFF. CDR3 nucleotide sequence: TGCGCCAGCAGCTTCTATTCAGGGGAGAATGAGCAGTTCTTC. Complete variable domain (other parts from reference TRBV5-1 and TRBJ2-1): KAGVTQTPRYLIKTRGQQVTLSCSPISGHRSVSWYQQTPGQGLQFLFEYFSETQRNKGNFPGRFSGRQFSNSRSEMNVSTLELGDSALYLCASSFYSGENEQFFGPGTRLTVL.

The chain combines TRBV14 with TRBJ1-2, with D perhaps matching TRBD1 (6 bases). Trimming took off 5 bases at V and 4 bases at J, with 14 bases between the two ends. Germline-derived CDR1 and CDR2 are SGHDN and FVKESK. This CDR3 contains 14 residues. CDR3 amino acids: CASSAYRVGYGYTF. In DNA form, the CDR3 reads TGTGCCAGCAGCGCCTACAGGGTCGGCTATGGCTACACCTTC.

This rearrangement joins TRBV5-1 to TRBJ1-2; tentatively, D is TRBD1 (6 bases). The germline gives CDR1 SGHRS, CDR2 YFSETQ. The V end lost 4 bases, the J end lost 9 bases, and 25 bases lay between the germline ends. The CDR3 loop spans 16 amino acids. CDR3 in DNA: TGCGCCAGCAGCCCCGCCCAATTTGCAGGGGAGGTTAGCTACACCTTC. Its translation: CASSPAQFAGEVSYTF.

The gene calls are TRBV10-1 and TRBJ2-7; tentative D call: TRBD1 (6 bases). V was trimmed by 0 bases and J by 3 bases, leaving 12 bases between them. The germline V gene has CDR1 WNHNN and CDR2 SYGVQD (reference sequence). This CDR3 is built from 15 residues. CDR3 nucleotides: TGCGCCAGCAGTGAGTCGACGGGACAACTCTACGAGCAGTACTTC. As protein: CASSESTGQLYEQYF.

Only one count was recorded for this clone. The chain combines TRBV19 with TRBJ2-3; 9 bases agree with TRBD2. CDR1 and CDR2 from the germline V gene are LNHDA and SQIVND (reference sequence). The CDR3 covers 14 residues. Trimming cost V 5 bases and J 6 bases; bases outside gene matches: 6. The chain's CDR3 is CASSSLAGADTQYF. CDR3 DNA: TGTGCCAGTAGTTCCTTAGCGGGAGCTGATACGCAGTATTTT.

The rearrangement links TRBV28 to TRBJ2-7; D is tentatively TRBD1 or TRBD2 (6 bases each). The CDR3 is made up of 15 amino acids. Trimming removed 6 bases from V and 6 bases from J, with 21 bases in between. The germline V gene encodes CDR1 MDHEN and CDR2 SYDVKM. The CDR3 bases are TGTGCCAGCAGCCCCCCCGAGGGGGGAGGTGGCGAGCAGTACTTC. Its protein is CASSPPEGGGGEQYF.

The rearrangement uses TRBV28 and TRBJ2-2; 7 bases line up with TRBD1. Losses at the gene ends were 3 bases for V and 6 bases for J; bases not matched to a gene: 1. This CDR3 spans 13 amino acids. From germline, CDR1 is MDHEN and CDR2 SYDVKM. CDR3 nucleotides: TGTGCCAGCAGTTTCCAGGGGGCCGGGGAGCTGTTTTTT. Its translation is CASSFQGAGELFF.

The chain employs TRBV19 and TRBJ1-1, with unresolved D. Trimming shortened V by 0 bases and J by 4 bases, and 12 bases separated the two germline ends. The V gene's germline CDR1 is LNHDA and CDR2 SQIVND (reference sequence). The CDR3 length is 15 residues. The CDR3 DNA follows: TGTGCCAGTAGTATAGATAGAGGCGGGTTCACTGAAGCTTTCTTT. Its translation: CASSIDRGGFTEAFF.

V is TRBV23-1 and J is TRBJ2-7, with TRBD2 matching 8 bases. TRBV23-1 is known as an ORF, though its function is uncertain. The V gene end was trimmed by 6 bases and the J gene end by 5 bases; junction bases not matched to a gene: 18. The length of the CDR3 is 17 residues. CDR3 in DNA: TGCGCCAGCAGCCCCCCGGGGGGGGACGCACCTCCGGACGAGCAGTACTTC. It encodes CASSPPGGDAPPDEQYF.

The V gene is TRBV10-1, the J gene TRBJ2-7; no reliable D call. From germline, CDR1 is WNHNN and CDR2 SYGVQD (reference sequence). Trimming cost V 6 bases and J 5 bases, with 14 bases left between them. This CDR3 is built from 13 residues. As DNA, the CDR3 is TGCGCCAGCAGCCTTCTGATGAAGGACGAGCAGTACTTC. Its protein is CASSLLMKDEQYF.

For this clone: Relative to the germline gene, one junction end is altered; a read error may explain this. The chain is built from TRBV28 and TRBJ1-3; D gene uncertain. The CDR3 contains 14 residues. Germline V CDR1 and CDR2: MDHEN, SYDVKM. The CDR3 reads CASSPPLAGTTIYF. The CDR3 DNA reads as TGTGCCAGCAGCCCGCCGCTCGCTGGAACCACCATATATTTT.

The J gene is TRBJ2-6, the V gene TRBV11-2; D not resolved. Germline lookup yields CDR1 SGHAT and CDR2 FQNNGV. This CDR3 comprises 15 residues. Trimming shortened V by 3 bases and J by 0 bases, and 6 bases separated the two germline ends. CDR3 nucleotide sequence: TGTGCCAGCAGCTTGATAAACTCTGGGGCCAACGTCCTGACTTTC. Amino acids: CASSLINSGANVLTF.

The chain links TRBV10-3 to TRBJ1-5; D might be TRBD1 (6 bases). Trimming shortened V by 0 bases and J by 3 bases, and 15 bases separated the two germline ends. Germline CDR1 is ENHRY and CDR2 is SYGVKD. The CDR3 runs 17 residues. CDR3 protein: CAISESAISGDNQPQHF. The DNA of the CDR3 is TGTGCCATCAGTGAGTCCGCCATTTCAGGGGACAATCAGCCCCAGCATTTT.

The chain is built from TRBV7-2 and TRBJ2-7; TRBD2 matches 12 bases. The V segment lost 4 bases and the J segment 2 bases; nucleotides outside the gene matches: 3. The CDR3 loop spans 15 amino acids. Germline lookup yields CDR1 SGHTA and CDR2 FQGNSA. This CDR3 reads CASSSLAGGPYEQYF. Here the CDR3 DNA reads TGTGCCAGCAGCTCACTAGCGGGAGGACCCTACGAGCAGTACTTC. The whole variable domain, remainder taken from reference TRBV7-2 and TRBJ2-7, is GAGVSQSPSNKVTEKGKDVELRCDPISGHTALYWYRQSLGQGLEFLIYFQGNSAPDKSGLPSDRFSAERTGGSVSTLTIQRTQQEDSAVYLCASSSLAGGPYEQYFGPGTRLTVT.

This clone is a singleton in its sample. The CDR3 region has the DNA TGTGCCAGTAGTTCTAGCCCGTCGCAAGATACGCAGTATTTT. Protein sequence: CASSSSPSQDTQYF. The chain uses TRBV19 and TRBJ2-3; D perhaps matches TRBD2 (5 bases). CDR3 length: 14 residues. CDR1 is LNHDA, CDR2 SQIVND, per germline (reference sequence). Trimming stripped 5 bases from V and 5 bases from J, with 14 bases between.

This rearrangement joins TRBV28 to TRBJ2-7; tentatively, D is TRBD1 (6 bases). V was cut by 0 bases and J by 3 bases, with 21 bases left in between. Germline loops: CDR1 MDHEN, CDR2 SYDVKM. CDR3 length equals 18 residues. CDR3 in amino acids: CASSLWDSGEGRLYEQYF. Written as DNA, the CDR3 is TGTGCCAGCAGTTTATGGGACAGCGGCGAGGGACGCCTCTACGAGCAGTACTTC.

The gene calls are TRBV30 and TRBJ1-1; possible D gene TRBD1, 6 bases. Per germline, CDR1 GTSNPN and CDR2 SVGIG (reference sequence). This CDR3 contains 15 residues. V gave up 5 bases and J gave up 6 bases, with 22 bases separating them. In DNA, the CDR3 is TGTGCCTGGTTCCCCCAGTACAGGGAAGTTCCTGAAGCTTTCTTT. This sequence encodes CAWFPQYREVPEAFF.

V and J are TRBV14 and TRBJ2-5, with D uncertain. The CDR3 totals 15 residues. CDR1 and CDR2 (germline): SGHDN, FVKESK. Trimming removed 0 bases at V and 5 bases at J, with 13 bases between. The CDR3 here is CASSQDWGMGETQYF. The CDR3 DNA sequence: TGTGCCAGCAGCCAAGATTGGGGTATGGGGGAGACCCAGTACTTC.

The chain uses TRBV28 and TRBJ2-7; possibly TRBD1 for D (6 bases). CDR1 and CDR2 from the germline V gene are MDHEN and SYDVKM. V was cut by 5 bases and J by 3 bases, with 17 bases left in between. The CDR3 totals 15 residues. CDR3 nucleotide sequence: TGTGCCAGCAGTCCCGTCCTCTGGGGGCTCTACGAGCAGTACTTC. Translation: CASSPVLWGLYEQYF.

V is TRBV5-1 and J is TRBJ2-7, with 10 bases identical to TRBD2. The CDR3 has 15 amino acids. V trimming: 5 bases; J trimming: 0 bases; junction bases outside the gene matches: 5. Germline values: CDR1 SGHRS, CDR2 YFSETQ. CDR3: CASRALAGGSYEQYF. CDR3 nucleotides: TGCGCCAGCAGAGCTTTAGCGGGAGGCTCCTACGAGCAGTACTTC.

The chain joins TRBV6-6 to TRBJ1-2; D is undetermined. Germline V lookup: CDR1 MNHNY, CDR2 SVGAGI (reference sequence). Trimming shortened V by 0 bases and J by 4 bases, and 6 bases separated the two germline ends. The CDR3 has 13 residues. The CDR3 is CASSYSTFYGYTF. CDR3 nucleotide sequence: TGTGCCAGCAGTTACTCTACCTTCTATGGCTACACCTTC.

This clone appeared a few times. J is TRBJ1-1 and V is TRBV25-1; D is unclear. Trimming took 1 base from V and 1 from J, leaving 10 bases between them. The CDR3 consists of 15 residues. Germline V gives CDR1 MGHDK, CDR2 SYGVNS. This chain's CDR3 is CASSEWPGPNTEAFF. The CDR3 nucleotides read TGTGCCAGCAGTGAATGGCCAGGACCGAACACTGAAGCTTTCTTT.